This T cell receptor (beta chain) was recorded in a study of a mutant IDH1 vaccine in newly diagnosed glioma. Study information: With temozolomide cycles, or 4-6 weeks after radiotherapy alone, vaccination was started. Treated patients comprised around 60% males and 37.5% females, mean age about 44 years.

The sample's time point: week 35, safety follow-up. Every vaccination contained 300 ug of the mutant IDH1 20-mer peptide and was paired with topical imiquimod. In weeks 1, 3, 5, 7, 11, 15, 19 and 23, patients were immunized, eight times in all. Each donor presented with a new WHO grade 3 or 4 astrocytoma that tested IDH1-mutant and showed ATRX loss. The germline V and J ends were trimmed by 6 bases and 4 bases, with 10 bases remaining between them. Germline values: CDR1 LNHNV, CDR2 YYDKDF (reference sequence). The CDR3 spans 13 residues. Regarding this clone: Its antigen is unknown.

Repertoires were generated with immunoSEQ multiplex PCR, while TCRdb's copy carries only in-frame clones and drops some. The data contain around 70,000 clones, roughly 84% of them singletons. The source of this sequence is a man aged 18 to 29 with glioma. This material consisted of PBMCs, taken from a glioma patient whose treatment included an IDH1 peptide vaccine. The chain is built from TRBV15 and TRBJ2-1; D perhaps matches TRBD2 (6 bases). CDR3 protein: CATSAGLYNEQFF. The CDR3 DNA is TGTGCCACCAGTGCGGGACTTTACAATGAGCAGTTCTTC.